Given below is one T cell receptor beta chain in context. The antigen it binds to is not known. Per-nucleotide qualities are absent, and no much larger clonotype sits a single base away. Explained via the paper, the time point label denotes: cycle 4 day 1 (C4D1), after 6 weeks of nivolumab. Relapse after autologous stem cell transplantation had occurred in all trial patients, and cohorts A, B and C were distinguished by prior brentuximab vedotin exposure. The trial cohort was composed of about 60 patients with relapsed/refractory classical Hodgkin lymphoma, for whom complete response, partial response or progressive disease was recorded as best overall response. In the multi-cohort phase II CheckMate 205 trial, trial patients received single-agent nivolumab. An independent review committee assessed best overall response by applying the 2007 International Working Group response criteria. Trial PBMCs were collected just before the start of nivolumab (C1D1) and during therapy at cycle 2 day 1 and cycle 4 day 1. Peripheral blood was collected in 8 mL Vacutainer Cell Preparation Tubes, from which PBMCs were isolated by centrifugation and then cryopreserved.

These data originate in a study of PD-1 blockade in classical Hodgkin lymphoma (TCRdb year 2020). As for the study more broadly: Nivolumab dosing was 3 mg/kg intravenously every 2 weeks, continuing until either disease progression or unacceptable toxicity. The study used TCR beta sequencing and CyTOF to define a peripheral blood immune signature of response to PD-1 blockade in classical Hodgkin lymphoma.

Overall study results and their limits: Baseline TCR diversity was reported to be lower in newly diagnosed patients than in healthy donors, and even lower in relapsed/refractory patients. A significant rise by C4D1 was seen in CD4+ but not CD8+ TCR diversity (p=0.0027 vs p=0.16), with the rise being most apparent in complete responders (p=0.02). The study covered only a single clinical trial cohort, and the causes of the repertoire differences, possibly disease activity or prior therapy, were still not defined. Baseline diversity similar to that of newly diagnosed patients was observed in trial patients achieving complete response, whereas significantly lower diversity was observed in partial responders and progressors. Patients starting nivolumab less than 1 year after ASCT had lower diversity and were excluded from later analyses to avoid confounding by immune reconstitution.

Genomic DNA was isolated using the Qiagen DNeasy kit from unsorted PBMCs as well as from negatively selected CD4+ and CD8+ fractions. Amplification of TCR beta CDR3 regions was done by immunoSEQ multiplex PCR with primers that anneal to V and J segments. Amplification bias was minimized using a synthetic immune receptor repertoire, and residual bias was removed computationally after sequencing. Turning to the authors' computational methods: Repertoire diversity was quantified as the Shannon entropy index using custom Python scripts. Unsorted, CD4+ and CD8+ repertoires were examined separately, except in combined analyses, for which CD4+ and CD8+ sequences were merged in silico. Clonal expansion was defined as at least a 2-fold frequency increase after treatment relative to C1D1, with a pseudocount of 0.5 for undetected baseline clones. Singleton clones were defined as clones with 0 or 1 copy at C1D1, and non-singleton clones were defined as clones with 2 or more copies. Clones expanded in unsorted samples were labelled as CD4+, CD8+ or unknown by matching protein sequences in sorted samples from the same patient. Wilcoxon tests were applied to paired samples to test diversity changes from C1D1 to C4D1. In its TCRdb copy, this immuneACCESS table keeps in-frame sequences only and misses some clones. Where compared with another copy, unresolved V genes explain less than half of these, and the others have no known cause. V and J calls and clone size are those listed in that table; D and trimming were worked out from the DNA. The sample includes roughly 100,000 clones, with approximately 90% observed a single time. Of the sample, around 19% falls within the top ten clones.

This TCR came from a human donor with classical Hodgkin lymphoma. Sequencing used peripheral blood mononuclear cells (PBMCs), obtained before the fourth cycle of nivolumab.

The CDR3 reads CASSQETQGNTGELFF. The bases read TGCGCCAGCAGCCAAGAGACCCAGGGGAACACCGGGGAGCTGTTTTTT. The chain employs TRBV4-1 and TRBJ2-2; the D segment could be TRBD1, given 5 matching bases. The cysteine opens and the phenylalanine closes a CDR3 of 16 amino acids. Only the CDR3 portion is preserved as DNA: 48 bases, with reading frame beginning at the first base. CDR1 and CDR2 are drawn from the germline V gene: MGHRA, YSYEKL. Cut back by 0 bases and 1 base, the V and J ends lie 9 bases apart.